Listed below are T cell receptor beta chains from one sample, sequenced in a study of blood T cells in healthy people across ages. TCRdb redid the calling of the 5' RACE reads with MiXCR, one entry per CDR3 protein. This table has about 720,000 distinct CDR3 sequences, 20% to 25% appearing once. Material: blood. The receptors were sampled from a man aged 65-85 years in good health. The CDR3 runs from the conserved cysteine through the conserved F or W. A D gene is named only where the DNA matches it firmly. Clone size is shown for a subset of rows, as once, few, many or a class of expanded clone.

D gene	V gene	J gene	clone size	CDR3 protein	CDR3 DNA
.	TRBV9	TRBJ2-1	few	CASSVADEQFF	TGTGCCAGCAGCGTAGCGGACGAGCAGTTCTTC
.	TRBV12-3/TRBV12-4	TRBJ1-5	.	CASSLWAPSNQPQHF	TGTGCCAGCAGTTTATGGGCACCTAGCAATCAGCCCCAGCATTTT
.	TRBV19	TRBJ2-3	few	CASSIAQGRTDTQYF	TGTGCCAGTAGTATAGCGCAGGGGAGGACAGATACGCAGTATTTT
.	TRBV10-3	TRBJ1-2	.	CAISEGMAGPTGYTF	TGTGCCATCAGTGAAGGTATGGCAGGGCCCACCGGCTACACCTTC
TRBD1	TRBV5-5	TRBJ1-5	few	CASSLDRQGQGHF	TGTGCCAGCAGCTTGGACCGACAGGGACAGGGACATTTT
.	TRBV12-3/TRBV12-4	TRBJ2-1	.	CAGIGDRNNEQFF	TGTGCCGGCATTGGAGACAGGAACAATGAGCAGTTCTTC
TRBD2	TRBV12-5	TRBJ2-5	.	CASGLVLATAGVETQYF	TGTGCTAGTGGTTTGGTACTCGCCACAGCGGGAGTTGAGACCCAGTACTTC
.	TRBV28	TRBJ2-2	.	CASSVIRVNTGELFF	TGTGCCAGCAGTGTGATCAGGGTGAACACCGGGGAGCTGTTTTTT
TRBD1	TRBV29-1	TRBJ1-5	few	CSAGQSNQPQHF	TGCAGCGCGGGACAGTCAAATCAGCCCCAGCATTTT
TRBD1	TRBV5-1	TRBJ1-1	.	CASTMRDRGRNTEAFF	TGCGCCAGCACAATGAGGGACAGGGGGAGGAACACTGAAGCTTTCTTT
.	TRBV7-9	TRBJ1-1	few	CASSSPNRVGTEAFF	TGTGCCAGCAGCTCACCCAACAGGGTAGGCACTGAAGCTTTCTTT
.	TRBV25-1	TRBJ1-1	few	CASSPRGSTEAFF	TGTGCCAGCAGTCCCCGTGGAAGCACTGAAGCTTTCTTT
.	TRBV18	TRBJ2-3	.	CASSREATDTQYF	TGTGCCAGCTCACGGGAAGCAACAGATACGCAGTATTTT
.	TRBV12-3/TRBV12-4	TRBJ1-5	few	CASSFGQGRDSNQPQHF	TGTGCCAGCAGTTTTGGGCAGGGTAGGGATAGCAATCAGCCCCAGCATTTT
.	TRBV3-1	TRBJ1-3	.	CASSQSYSGNTIYF	TGTGCCAGCAGCCAAAGTTACTCTGGAAACACCATATATTTT
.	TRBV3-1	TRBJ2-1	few	CASSRRGKYNEQFF	TGTGCCAGCAGCCGAAGGGGCAAGTACAATGAGCAGTTCTTC
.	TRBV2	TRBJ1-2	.	CASSSLDRTYGYTF	TGTGCCAGCAGTTCCCTCGACAGGACCTATGGCTACACCTTC
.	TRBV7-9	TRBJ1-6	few	CASSLAQASPLHF	TGTGCCAGCAGCTTAGCGCAGGCATCACCCCTCCACTTT
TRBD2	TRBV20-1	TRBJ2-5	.	CSARGLAGRRTQYF	TGCAGTGCTAGAGGACTAGCGGGGAGGCGGACCCAGTACTTC
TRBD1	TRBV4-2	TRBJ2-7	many	CASSLTGTGSYEQYF	TGTGCCAGCAGCCTAACCGGGACAGGGTCCTACGAGCAGTACTTC
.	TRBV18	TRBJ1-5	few	CASSPVKGLLQPQHF	TGTGCCAGCTCACCGGTCAAAGGGTTGCTGCAGCCCCAGCATTTT
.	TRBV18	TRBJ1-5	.	CASSPSASNQPQHF	TGTGCCAGCTCACCATCGGCGAGCAATCAGCCCCAGCATTTT
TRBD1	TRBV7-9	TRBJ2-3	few	CASSPGDRSSDTQYF	TGTGCCAGCAGCCCCGGGGACAGAAGCTCAGATACGCAGTATTTT
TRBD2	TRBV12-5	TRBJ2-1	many	CASGLAPTSGGPVEQFF	TGTGCTAGTGGTTTGGCTCCGACTAGCGGGGGGCCGGTCGAGCAGTTCTTC
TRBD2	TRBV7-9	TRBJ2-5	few	CASSSLAEFF	TGTGCCAGCAGCTCGCTAGCGGAGTTCTTC
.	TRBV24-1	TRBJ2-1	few	CATSVGGTAHNEQFF	TGTGCCACCAGTGTTGGCGGGACGGCCCACAATGAGCAGTTCTTC